These 28 T cell receptor beta chains were sequenced from one sample in a study of T cells in localized non-small cell lung cancer. Produced via immunoSEQ multiplex PCR; TCRdb's table is partial and in-frame only. The sample lists about 33,000 clones; around three quarters were seen once. Specimen: peripheral blood, collected before any cancer treatment. These receptors came from a male donor at least 60 years old with stage III squamous cell lung carcinoma.

The J gene is TRBJ2-2, the V gene TRBV28; D is perhaps TRBD2 (5 bases). Trimming took 7 bases from V and 5 from J, leaving 14 bases between them. From germline, CDR1 is MDHEN and CDR2 SYDVKM. The CDR3 loop spans 14 amino acids. The CDR3 region has the DNA TGTGCCAGCATCTCTACTAGAAATACCGGGGAGCTGTTTTTT. Its protein is CASISTRNTGELFF.

This chain uses TRBV5-1 with TRBJ2-3; TRBD2 aligns across 8 bases. Germline V lookup: CDR1 SGHRS, CDR2 YFSETQ. The V segment lost 0 bases and the J segment 7 bases; nucleotides outside the gene matches: 7. The CDR3 runs to 15 residues. The CDR3 loop is CASSLESGSEYTQYF. CDR3 DNA sequence: TGCGCCAGCAGCTTGGAAAGCGGGAGTGAGTATACGCAGTATTTT.

The CDR3 coding sequence is TGTGCCAGCACATTATTAATATCTGGGGCCAACGTCCTGACTTTC. It translates to CASTLLISGANVLTF. The chain joins TRBV6-5 to TRBJ2-6; D unresolved. CDR1 is MNHEY and CDR2 is SVGAGI in the germline V gene. Trimming pared 7 bases from V and 1 base from J, leaving 11 bases between. This CDR3 is 15 amino acids long.

The chain uses TRBV2 and TRBJ2-2; a possible D gene is TRBD1 (6 bases). The germline V and J ends were trimmed by 6 bases and 11 bases, with 22 bases remaining between them. In germline, CDR1 is SNHLY, CDR2 FYNNEI. This CDR3 has 15 amino acids. CDR3 amino acids: CASSPDRIGLGELFF. CDR3 DNA sequence: TGTGCCAGCAGCCCCGACAGGATCGGGCTCGGAGAGCTGTTTTTT.

The genes are TRBV28 and TRBJ1-6, with D possibly being TRBD1 (5 bases). Looked up from germline, CDR1 is MDHEN and CDR2 is SYDVKM. V was shortened by 4 bases and J by 0 bases, with 13 bases between the two germline ends. CDR3 length: 17 residues. The CDR3 coding sequence is TGTGCCAGCAGTTCCGGGCAGGGAAGCTCCTATAATTCACCCCTCCACTTT. The encoded protein is CASSSGQGSSYNSPLHF.

CDR3 coding DNA: TGCGCCAGCAGCGCCTCCGGGACGGAGACCCAGTACTTC. Protein: CASSASGTETQYF. V gene TRBV5-1 combines with J gene TRBJ2-5; tentatively, D is TRBD1 or TRBD2 (5 bases each). Per germline, CDR1 SGHRS and CDR2 YFSETQ. This CDR3 spans 13 amino acids. Between the trimmed V and J ends, which lost 4 bases and 5 bases, there was a span of 12 bases. Full variable domain (outside the CDR3, taken from reference TRBV5-1 and TRBJ2-5): KAGVTQTPRYLIKTRGQQVTLSCSPISGHRSVSWYQQTPGQGLQFLFEYFSETQRNKGNFPGRFSGRQFSNSRSEMNVSTLELGDSALYLCASSASGTETQYFGPGTRLLVL.

This sequence joins TRBV18 and TRBJ2-6, with TRBD1 as a possible D gene (5 bases). V gave up 2 bases and J gave up 0 bases, with 14 bases separating them. The CDR3 extends over 18 amino acids. Germline V gene data show CDR1 as KGHSH and CDR2 as LQKENI. CDR3 protein: CASSPVDTLYSGANVLTF. The CDR3 bases are TGTGCCAGCTCACCAGTGGACACGTTATACTCTGGGGCCAACGTCCTGACTTTC. Together with reference TRBV18 and TRBJ2-6, the CDR3 gives the full variable domain: NAGVMQNPRHLVRRRGQEARLRCSPMKGHSHVYWYRQLPEEGLKFMVYLQKENIIDESGMPKERFSAEFPKEGPSILRIQQVVRGDSAAYFCASSPVDTLYSGANVLTFGAGSRLTVL.

The chain carries TRBV14 and TRBJ2-3; no firm D call. This CDR3 has 16 amino acids. Germline V gene sequence: CDR1 SGHDN, CDR2 FVKESK. V was clipped by 0 bases and J by 0 bases, with 10 bases between them. The CDR3 spells CASSQEWGLSTDTQYF. The CDR3 DNA reads as TGTGCCAGCAGCCAAGAATGGGGTTTGAGCACAGATACGCAGTATTTT.

The V and J genes are TRBV25-1 and TRBJ1-2, with 9 bases that match TRBD1. CDR3 length equals 15 residues. The germline V gene has CDR1 MGHDK and CDR2 SYGVNS. J gave up 4 bases and V 4 bases, and 7 bases lay outside the gene matches. The CDR3 DNA is TGTGCCAGCAGTGGCCCGGGACAGGGTTTCTATGGCTACACCTTC. It encodes CASSGPGQGFYGYTF.

In its sample, this clone was seen a few times. In DNA form, the CDR3 reads TGTGCCAGCAGCCCTGCTCCCGGGGAGGGTCAGCCCCAGCATTTT. Translated, it gives CASSPAPGEGQPQHF. The rearrangement joins TRBV7-3 to TRBJ1-5, with no clear D. V dropped 5 bases and J dropped 6 bases, with 17 bases sitting between them. The germline CDR1 and CDR2 sequences are SGHTA and FQGTGA. The CDR3 loop spans 15 amino acids.

The gene calls are TRBV29-1 and TRBJ1-1, with D tentatively TRBD1 (6 bases). The CDR3 runs to 14 residues. The germline V gene encodes CDR1 SQVTM and CDR2 ANQGSEA. With 0 bases removed from V and 1 base from J, the gap between germline ends came to 9 bases. DNA of the CDR3: TGCAGCGTTGAAGATCAGGGACAGAACACTGAAGCTTTCTTT. Its translation: CSVEDQGQNTEAFF.

This chain connects TRBV15 to TRBJ2-5, with D tentatively TRBD2 (6 bases). The germline V gene has CDR1 LNHNV and CDR2 YYDKDF (reference sequence). The V and J ends lost 0 bases and 5 bases respectively, with 13 bases between them. The CDR3 has 15 residues. CDR3 sequence (DNA): TGTGCCACCAGCAGAGATTCCGCAGGGAGGGAGACCCAGTACTTC. Its protein is CATSRDSAGRETQYF. The full variable domain, completed using reference TRBV15 and TRBJ2-5, is DAMVIQNPRYQVTQFGKPVTLSCSQTLNHNVMYWYQQKSSQAPKLLFHYYDKDFNNEADTPDNFQSRRPNTSFCFLDIRSPGLGDTAMYLCATSRDSAGRETQYFGPGTRLLVL.

This clone showed up just a few times. V and J are TRBV5-1 and TRBJ1-3; D is uncertain. Per germline, CDR1 SGHRS and CDR2 YFSETQ. Trimming shortened V by 1 base and J by 0 bases, and 11 bases separated the two germline ends. This CDR3 is 16 amino acids long. The CDR3 is CASSLQAANSGNTIYF. DNA of the CDR3: TGCGCCAGCAGCTTGCAGGCGGCCAACTCTGGAAACACCATATATTTT. Full variable domain (missing parts from reference TRBV5-1 and TRBJ1-3): KAGVTQTPRYLIKTRGQQVTLSCSPISGHRSVSWYQQTPGQGLQFLFEYFSETQRNKGNFPGRFSGRQFSNSRSEMNVSTLELGDSALYLCASSLQAANSGNTIYFGEGSWLTVV.

The chain carries TRBV11-2 and TRBJ1-2; possibly TRBD1 for D (6 bases). V shed 2 bases and J shed 1 base, with 8 bases lying between them. CDR3 size: 14 residues. CDR1 and CDR2 from the germline V gene are SGHAT and FQNNGV. The CDR3 region is CASSLTGINYGYTF. The CDR3 DNA is TGTGCCAGCAGCTTAACAGGGATTAACTATGGCTACACCTTC.

CDR3 in DNA: TGTGCCAGCAGCTTATCCGGGACAACTAACTATGGCTACACCTTC. Protein sequence: CASSLSGTTNYGYTF. The rearrangement uses TRBV7-9 and TRBJ1-2, with D possibly TRBD1 on 6 matching bases. Germline assignment: CDR1 SEHNR and CDR2 FQNEAQ (reference sequence). The V end was cut by 2 bases, the J end by 0 bases, with 10 bases between. This CDR3 is built from 15 residues.

The V call is TRBV7-9, the J call TRBJ1-1; possible D gene TRBD1, 5 bases. Deletions cut 6 bases from V and 5 bases from J, with 13 bases between. The CDR3 spans 13 residues. Germline CDR1 and CDR2: SEHNR and FQNEAQ (reference sequence). Here the CDR3 DNA reads TGTGCCAGCAGGAAGGGGCAAGCGACTGAAGCTTTCTTT. Translated, it gives CASRKGQATEAFF.

V gene TRBV5-5 combines with J gene TRBJ1-2, with D possibly TRBD1 on 6 matching bases. The CDR3 loop spans 13 amino acids. Per germline, CDR1 SGHKS and CDR2 YYEKEE (reference sequence). V gave up 4 bases and J gave up 10 bases, with 17 bases separating them. The CDR3 coding sequence is TGTGCCAGCAGCCCTCGGGGGGCTGAAGACTACACCTTC. Its protein is CASSPRGAEDYTF.

This rearrangement joins TRBV20-1 to TRBJ2-7; D remains unclear. Looked up from germline, CDR1 is DFQATT and CDR2 is SNEGSKA (reference sequence). The V end was cut by 1 base, the J end by 6 bases, with 7 bases between. This CDR3 region has 11 residues. The CDR3 protein is CSARAPGEQYF. CDR3 bases: TGCAGTGCTAGAGCACCAGGCGAGCAGTACTTC.

J is TRBJ2-1 and V is TRBV7-2; TRBD2 agrees at 10 bases. This CDR3 is built from 15 residues. Germline lookup yields CDR1 SGHTA and CDR2 FQGNSA. Trimming at V came to 5 bases and at J to 8 bases, leaving 9 bases not matched to a gene. CDR3 bases: TGTGCCAGCAGCCAGCGGGAGGGCCCGGTCGATGAGCAGTTCTTC. Translation: CASSQREGPVDEQFF. The complete variable domain, with remaining parts taken from reference TRBV7-2 and TRBJ2-1, reads GAGVSQSPSNKVTEKGKDVELRCDPISGHTALYWYRQSLGQGLEFLIYFQGNSAPDKSGLPSDRFSAERTGGSVSTLTIQRTQQEDSAVYLCASSQREGPVDEQFFGPGTRLTVL.

This chain connects TRBV4-3 to TRBJ2-3, with 7 bases matching TRBD1. From germline, CDR1 is LGHNA and CDR2 YSLEER. The CDR3 contains 17 residues. With V trimmed by 0 bases and J by 6 bases, 12 bases remained unmatched. The CDR3 DNA reads as TGCGCCAGCAGCCAAGATTTGACAGGGCCACAGGCCGATACGCAGTATTTT. Residues: CASSQDLTGPQADTQYF.

Here the CDR3 reads CASSKLSGTGSTEAFF. The CDR3 coding sequence is TGTGCCAGCAGCAAGCTTTCAGGGACAGGGAGCACTGAAGCTTTCTTT. The chain links TRBV7-6 to TRBJ1-1; TRBD1 matches at 9 bases. CDR3 length equals 16 residues. The germline CDR1 and CDR2 sequences are SGHVS and FNYEAQ. The junction had 11 bases not matched to a gene; V was cut back by 5 bases and J by 4 bases.

This chain uses TRBV7-2 with TRBJ1-1, with D unclear. The V and J ends lost 4 bases and 3 bases respectively, with 9 bases between them. This CDR3 region has 13 residues. CDR1 and CDR2 (germline): SGHTA, FQGNSA. The CDR3: CASSSSMYTEAFF. The DNA for the CDR3 is TGTGCCAGCAGCTCCTCTATGTACACTGAAGCTTTCTTT.

V is TRBV4-1 and J is TRBJ2-1, with D hard to call. Trimming took 3 bases from V and 9 from J, leaving 21 bases between them. The length of the CDR3 is 16 residues. CDR1 MGHRA and CDR2 YSYEKL come from the germline V gene. CDR3 in DNA: TGCGCCAGCAGCCAGCTAGATTTGATCGCGTTCGGTGAGCAGTTCTTC. Translation gives CASSQLDLIAFGEQFF.

The chain uses TRBV7-2 and TRBJ1-1, with 11 nucleotides matching TRBD1. Germline V gene data show CDR1 as SGHTA and CDR2 as FQGNSA. This CDR3 contains 16 residues. V shed 3 bases, J shed 4 bases, and the junction held 7 bases outside the gene matches. CDR3 sequence reads: CASSFRDRGVGTEAFF. CDR3 coding DNA: TGTGCCAGCAGCTTTCGGGACAGGGGGGTGGGCACTGAAGCTTTCTTT.

The CDR3 spells CAISDKGNNEQFF. Written as DNA, the CDR3 is TGTGCCATCAGTGATAAGGGCAACAATGAGCAGTTCTTC. The chain has TRBV10-3 and TRBJ2-1, with D unresolved. Germline CDR1 reads ENHRY; CDR2 reads SYGVKD. The length of the CDR3 is 13 residues. V was trimmed by 3 bases and J by 5 bases, leaving 8 bases between them.

This chain links TRBV28 with TRBJ2-7, with 9 nucleotides matching TRBD2. The CDR3 consists of 16 residues. V gave up 4 bases and J gave up 1 base; unmatched junction bases: 8. Germline lookup yields CDR1 MDHEN and CDR2 SYDVKM. In DNA form, the CDR3 reads TGTGCCAGCAGTTCCTATAGCGGGGGAGGGTCCTACGAGCAGTACTTC. Protein product: CASSSYSGGGSYEQYF.

The V gene is TRBV10-2, the J gene TRBJ1-1; D is unclear. Germline V gene data show CDR1 as WSHSY and CDR2 as SAAADI. Trimming shortened V by 6 bases and J by 4 bases, and 12 bases separated the two germline ends. The CDR3 runs 13 residues. The CDR3 DNA reads TGCGCCAGCAGCCAGCAGGAGAGCACTGAAGCTTTCTTT. It translates to CASSQQESTEAFF.

To note about this clone: This sample also contains other DNA sequences that code for the same CDR3. The rearrangement joins TRBV28 to TRBJ2-7, with 9 bases that match TRBD2. The CDR3 is 15 amino acids. The trim removed 3 bases at V and 2 bases at J, leaving 5 bases unmatched. Germline CDR1 MDHEN, CDR2 SYDVKM. The CDR3 loop reads CASSFPGLATYEQYF. The CDR3 nucleotides read TGTGCCAGCAGTTTCCCGGGACTAGCAACCTACGAGCAGTACTTC. Drawing the rest from reference TRBV28 and TRBJ2-7, the complete variable domain is DVKVTQSSRYLVKRTGEKVFLECVQDMDHENMFWYRQDPGLGLRLIYFSYDVKMKEKGDIPEGYSVSREKKERFSLILESASTNQTSMYLCASSFPGLATYEQYFGPGTRLTVT.